This is a list of T cell receptor beta chains from one sample in a study of shared clonotypes between healthy human individuals. The table came from immunoSEQ multiplex PCR; TCRdb's copy has only in-frame clones and leaves some out. The data contain roughly 1 million clones, under 80% of them singletons. The sequenced sample consisted of memory CD4+ T cells sorted from blood. The receptors come from a man aged 18 to 29 in good health. Each CDR3 is given without its conserved first and last residue.

v_call	j_call	cdr3_aa
TRBV14	TRBJ2-1	ASSRPTGTGYNEQF
TRBV30	TRBJ1-4	AWSVGTGREKLF
TRBV7-8	TRBJ1-1	ASSFTGVTEAF
TRBV19	TRBJ1-3	ATQQGGAGNTIY
TRBV15	TRBJ2-7	ATSRGGISEQY
TRBV27	TRBJ2-7	ASGAGTFAYEQY
TRBV29-1	TRBJ1-6	SSGVGNSPLH
TRBV11-1	TRBJ1-2	ASSLGPGYGYT
TRBV18	TRBJ1-1	ASEKMGSSNTEAF
TRBV6-6	TRBJ1-1	ASSYSESQEAF
TRBV28	TRBJ1-2	ASSLAAGTSYGYT
TRBV2	TRBJ1-1	ASSLGGREAF
TRBV5-5	TRBJ2-5	ASSLTGIYQETQY
TRBV11-2	TRBJ2-5	ASNLGLAKETQY
TRBV18	TRBJ2-1	ASLPTGYKGDEQF
TRBV19	TRBJ1-5	ASSNQGQGDQPQH
TRBV29-1	TRBJ1-2	SVADGGSLNYGYT
TRBV18	TRBJ1-1	ASSPRLATLDVNTEAF
TRBV7-9	TRBJ2-3	ASSSQTDTQY
TRBV10-3	TRBJ1-2	AISESYRYT
TRBV7-9	TRBJ1-4	ASSLTRTGINEKLF
TRBV2	TRBJ2-7	ASSERSTSYEQY
TRBV25-1	TRBJ1-2	ASSQGVNGYT
TRBV5-1	TRBJ1-4	ASRSWDRGNEKLF
TRBV30	TRBJ1-5	AWGEGNNQPQH
TRBV5-6	TRBJ1-1	ASQLEGEAF
TRBV19	TRBJ1-5	ASSMGDSNQPQH
TRBV5-5	TRBJ2-3	ASSMGPTDTQY
TRBV28	TRBJ1-1	ASSLYRGTEAF
TRBV7-9	TRBJ2-4	ASSLTQGKVGIQY
TRBV16	TRBJ2-7	ASSRMLEREQY
TRBV6-1	TRBJ2-1	ASSEERGGQF
TRBV5-1	TRBJ1-1	ASSMGQGIVTEAF
TRBV19	TRBJ2-1	ASSTEGKRQF
TRBV4-3	TRBJ2-5	ASSQDRRGLGTQY
TRBV2	TRBJ1-2	ASRGQGFDGYT
TRBV4-1	TRBJ2-3	ASSQTAGLAGSTDTQY
TRBV10-3	TRBJ2-7	AISESGQYEQY
TRBV7-9	TRBJ1-2	ASSFGTGTAYGYT
TRBV15	TRBJ2-7	ATSRARGPSYEQY
TRBV4-3	TRBJ2-6	ASSPANSGANVLT
TRBV7-2	TRBJ2-1	ASSLQGLAGVSEQF
TRBV7-9	TRBJ2-7	ASSHPGSTYEQY
TRBV27	TRBJ2-3	ASSLIRVAGADTQY
TRBV18	TRBJ1-1	ASSPDRDTEAF
TRBV18	TRBJ1-5	ASSPPETGLRGQPQH
TRBV5-1	TRBJ1-4	ASSPGTGGTEKLF
TRBV18	TRBJ2-7	ASSRDPRDEQY
TRBV4-1	TRBJ2-6	ASSQISSSGANVLT
TRBV11-1	TRBJ1-1	ATQARRYTEAF
TRBV19	TRBJ2-1	ASSIGSGEANEQF
TRBV2	TRBJ1-1	ASSEGGRRNTEAF
TRBV5-4	TRBJ2-1	ASSLGLAGGNEQF
TRBV7-2	TRBJ2-1	ASSPRSRPGQTYNEQF
TRBV5-6	TRBJ2-7	ASSLPASYEQY
TRBV5-8	TRBJ2-4	ASSFRGGLNIQY
TRBV7-2	TRBJ1-2	ASSYAGAISGYT